This entry lists 18 T cell receptor beta chains sequenced from one sample in a study of neurological immune-mediated disorders. Via MiXCR, TCRdb re-called the 5' RACE reads, giving one row per CDR3 protein. The data show about 120,000 distinct CDR3 sequences, about 3.4% seen once. The sequencing sample was made of PBMCs. Receptors were obtained from a woman aged 25 to 39 with multiple sclerosis.

Ten or more counts support this clonotype. This chain uses TRBV6-1 with TRBJ1-6; no clear D gene. Trimming left V 10 bases short and J 10 bases short, with 17 bases between. Germline loops: CDR1 MNHNS, CDR2 SASEGT. The CDR3 consists of 13 residues. DNA for the CDR3: TGTGCCACTCGGCTCCTTCAGAGCTCACCCCTCCACTTT. Amino acid sequence: CATRLLQSSPLHF.

The sample holds many counts of this clonotype. This chain joins TRBV7-6 and TRBJ2-1; 8 nucleotides line up with TRBD2. V gave up 5 bases and J gave up 2 bases; unmatched junction bases: 8. The CDR3 consists of 16 residues. The germline V gene has CDR1 SGHVS and CDR2 FNYEAQ. CDR3 coding DNA: TGTGCCAGCAGCCGACCCTCGGGGGGGCCCTACAATGAGCAGTTCTTC. Amino acid sequence: CASSRPSGGPYNEQFF.

There are many counts of this clonotype. The rearrangement joins TRBV12-3 or TRBV12-4 to TRBJ2-5; 7 bases match TRBD2. After removal of 3 bases from V and 5 bases from J, the junction contained 3 bases not matched to a gene. This CDR3 has 13 amino acids. CDR3 in amino acids: CASSLYGGETQYF. Written as DNA, the CDR3 is TGTGCCAGCAGTTTGTACGGGGGGGAGACCCAGTACTTC.

In its sample, this clonotype was seen many times. This chain's CDR3 is CATSREALEGVYNEQFF. The CDR3 DNA follows: TGTGCCACCAGCAGAGAGGCCCTAGAGGGGGTCTACAATGAGCAGTTCTTC. This chain connects TRBV15 to TRBJ2-1; D may be TRBD1 (6 bases). Germline CDR1 and CDR2: LNHNV and YYDKDF (reference sequence). V lost 0 bases to trimming and J lost 3 bases, with 15 bases between them. The CDR3 has 17 amino acids.

This clonotype was found many times. The chain joins TRBV20-1 to TRBJ2-5; 7 bases are shared with TRBD2. The CDR3 covers 16 residues. Germline assignment: CDR1 DFQATT and CDR2 SNEGSKA (reference sequence). With 0 bases clipped from V and 1 base from J, the junction kept 8 bases outside the gene matches. DNA of the CDR3: TGCAGTGCTAGAGACCTCGGGACTACCACCCAAGAGACCCAGTACTTC. Translated, it gives CSARDLGTTTQETQYF.

This clonotype showed up many times. The chain recombines TRBV7-9 with TRBJ2-7; 10 nucleotides agree with TRBD2. The CDR3 length is 16 residues. Germline CDR1 and CDR2: SEHNR and FQNEAQ (reference sequence). With 4 bases clipped from V and 7 bases from J, the junction kept 13 bases outside the gene matches. The DNA for the CDR3 is TGTGCCAGCAGCTCCGGGATGGGGCTAGCGGGGGCTGAGCAGTACTTC. Residues: CASSSGMGLAGAEQYF.

Worth noting for this clonotype: Being one base from a much bigger clone, this may be a read error. The chain carries TRBV12-3 or TRBV12-4 and TRBJ2-6; maybe TRBD1 (5 bases). The CDR3 sequence is 16 residues long. The DNA of the CDR3 is TGTGCCAGCAGTTCCTGGGCCGGTCGTGGGGCCAAAGTCCTGACTTTC. It codes for CASSSWAGRGAKVLTF.

This clonotype was recorded many times. J is TRBJ1-1 and V is TRBV5-6; TRBD1 aligns across 9 bases. With 0 bases clipped from V and 2 bases from J, the junction kept 8 bases outside the gene matches. The CDR3 has 17 residues. Germline values: CDR1 SGHDT, CDR2 YYEEEE. Written as DNA, the CDR3 is TGTGCCAGCAGCTTGGGCCCGGGACAGGGTGAAAACACTGAAGCTTTCTTT. Protein: CASSLGPGQGENTEAFF. Supplemented by reference TRBV5-6 and TRBJ1-1, the full variable domain reads DAGVTQSPTHLIKTRGQQVTLRCSPKSGHDTVSWYQQALGQGPQFIFQYYEEEERQRGNFPDRFSGHQFPNYSSELNVNALLLGDSALYLCASSLGPGQGENTEAFFGQGTRLTVV.

This clonotype was picked up many times. The rearrangement joins TRBV20-1 to TRBJ2-5, with D perhaps TRBD1 or TRBD2 (5 bases each). V was clipped by 3 bases and J by 3 bases, with 14 bases between them. CDR3 length: 14 amino acids. Germline V gives CDR1 DFQATT, CDR2 SNEGSKA (reference sequence). The CDR3 sequence: CSASRGTGKETQYF. The CDR3, as DNA: TGCAGTGCTAGCCGGGGTACAGGAAAAGAGACCCAGTACTTC.

This clonotype appeared a few times. This chain joins TRBV7-9 and TRBJ2-7, with 8 bases fitting TRBD1. CDR3 length: 17 residues. The trim removed 5 bases at V and 7 bases at J, leaving 19 bases unmatched. Germline loops: CDR1 SEHNR, CDR2 FQNEAQ (reference sequence). CDR3 amino acids: CASSGDGTGGRLEEQYF. In nucleotides, the CDR3 is TGTGCCAGCAGCGGGGACGGGACAGGCGGACGTTTGGAAGAGCAGTACTTC.

This clonotype appeared many times. V is TRBV5-1 and J is TRBJ2-5; weak D call: TRBD2 (6 bases). The CDR3 spans 13 residues. The germline V gene has CDR1 SGHRS and CDR2 YFSETQ. Trimming shortened V by 5 bases and J by 2 bases, and 10 bases separated the two germline ends. The CDR3 DNA reads as TGCGCCAGCAGGCTAGCGAGGCAAGAGACCCAGTACTTC. Residues: CASRLARQETQYF.

This clonotype came up many times. The rearrangement joins TRBV6-4 to TRBJ2-2, with D perhaps assigned TRBD1 or TRBD2 (5 bases each). Germline V gene sequence: CDR1 MRHNA, CDR2 SNTAGT. Trimming shortened V by 4 bases and J by 2 bases, and 5 bases separated the two germline ends. The CDR3 covers 13 residues. The CDR3 sequence is CASSGDNTGELFF. The CDR3 nucleotides read TGTGCCAGCAGTGGGGACAACACCGGGGAGCTGTTTTTT.

The V call is TRBV19, the J call TRBJ1-1, with TRBD1 as a possible D gene (5 bases). The CDR3 sequence is 15 residues long. CDR1 is LNHDA, CDR2 SQIVND, per germline (reference sequence). The V gene lost 7 bases and the J gene lost 0 bases, with 15 bases spanning the gap. The CDR3 sequence is CASNSRDVMNTEAFF. As DNA, the CDR3 is TGTGCCAGTAACTCCCGGGACGTCATGAACACTGAAGCTTTCTTT.

This clonotype was found many times. The CDR3 reads CASSPRGAAETYEQYF. As DNA, the CDR3 is TGTGCCAGCAGCCCGAGGGGCGCGGCCGAGACCTACGAGCAGTACTTC. The chain combines TRBV7-9 with TRBJ2-7; D may be TRBD1 or TRBD2 (5 bases each). Germline V gene sequence: CDR1 SEHNR, CDR2 FQNEAQ (reference sequence). V shed 5 bases and J shed 2 bases, with 19 bases lying between them. The length of the CDR3 is 16 residues.

This clonotype was observed at least ten times. This chain joins TRBV7-2 and TRBJ2-1; 9 bases are a match to TRBD1. The CDR3 spans 15 residues. Per germline, CDR1 SGHTA and CDR2 FQGNSA. V gave up 5 bases and J gave up 4 bases; unmatched junction bases: 6. The CDR3 sequence is CASSPDRGGYNEQFF. The CDR3 coding sequence is TGTGCCAGCAGCCCGGACAGGGGTGGTTACAATGAGCAGTTCTTC.

This clonotype was seen repeatedly, ten times or more. CDR3 DNA: TGTGCCAGCAGCTCCGACAGGGGGACTAATGAAAAACTGTTTTTT. Translation gives CASSSDRGTNEKLFF. The chain combines TRBV7-8 with TRBJ1-4; 9 bases align to TRBD1. Germline CDR1 and CDR2: SGHVS and FQNEAQ. J lost 2 bases, V lost 4 bases, and 2 bases had no gene match. The CDR3 contains 15 residues.

This clonotype turned up a few times. The V and J genes are TRBV6-6 and TRBJ1-2; TRBD1 might be the D (5 bases). The CDR3 extends over 13 amino acids. Looked up from germline, CDR1 is MNHNY and CDR2 is SVGAGI (reference sequence). V lost 11 bases to trimming and J lost 4 bases, with 17 bases between them. The CDR3 region has the DNA TGTGCCGCAGGGTCCGGAGGCTTCTATGGCTACACCTTC. Protein product: CAAGSGGFYGYTF.

This clonotype has a count of ten or more. This chain links TRBV7-2 with TRBJ2-1, with D perhaps TRBD1 (6 bases). Trimming took off 5 bases at V and 3 bases at J, with 11 bases between the two ends. This CDR3 spans 14 amino acids. Germline V gene sequence: CDR1 SGHTA, CDR2 FQGNSA. The chain's CDR3 is CASSPRTVYNEQFF. The DNA for the CDR3 is TGTGCCAGCAGCCCTCGGACAGTCTACAATGAGCAGTTCTTC. The full variable domain, completed using reference TRBV7-2 and TRBJ2-1, is GAGVSQSPSNKVTEKGKDVELRCDPISGHTALYWYRQSLGQGLEFLIYFQGNSAPDKSGLPSDRFSAERTGGSVSTLTIQRTQQEDSAVYLCASSPRTVYNEQFFGPGTRLTVL.